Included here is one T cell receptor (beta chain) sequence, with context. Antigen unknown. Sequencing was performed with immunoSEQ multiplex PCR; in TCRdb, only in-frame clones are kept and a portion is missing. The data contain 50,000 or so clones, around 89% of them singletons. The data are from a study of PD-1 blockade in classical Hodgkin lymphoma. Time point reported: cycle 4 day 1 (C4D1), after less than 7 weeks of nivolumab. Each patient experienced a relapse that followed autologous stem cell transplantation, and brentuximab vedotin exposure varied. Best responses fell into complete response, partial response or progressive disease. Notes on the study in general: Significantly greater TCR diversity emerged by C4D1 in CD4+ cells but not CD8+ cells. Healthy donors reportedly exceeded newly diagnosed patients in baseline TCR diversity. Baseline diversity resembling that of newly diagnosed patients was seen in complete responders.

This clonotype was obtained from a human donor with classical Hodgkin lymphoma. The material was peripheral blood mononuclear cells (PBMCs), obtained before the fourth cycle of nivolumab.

For the CDR3, the DNA is TGTGCCAGCAGTCCTATCAGCGGGAGTGACGAGCAGTACTTC. This codes for CASSPISGSDEQYF. The rearrangement joins TRBV6-6 to TRBJ2-7, with 8 bases identical to TRBD2. Losses at the gene ends were 5 bases for V and 5 bases for J; bases not matched to a gene: 8. This CDR3 contains 14 residues. Germline loops: CDR1 MNHNY, CDR2 SVGAGI (reference sequence).